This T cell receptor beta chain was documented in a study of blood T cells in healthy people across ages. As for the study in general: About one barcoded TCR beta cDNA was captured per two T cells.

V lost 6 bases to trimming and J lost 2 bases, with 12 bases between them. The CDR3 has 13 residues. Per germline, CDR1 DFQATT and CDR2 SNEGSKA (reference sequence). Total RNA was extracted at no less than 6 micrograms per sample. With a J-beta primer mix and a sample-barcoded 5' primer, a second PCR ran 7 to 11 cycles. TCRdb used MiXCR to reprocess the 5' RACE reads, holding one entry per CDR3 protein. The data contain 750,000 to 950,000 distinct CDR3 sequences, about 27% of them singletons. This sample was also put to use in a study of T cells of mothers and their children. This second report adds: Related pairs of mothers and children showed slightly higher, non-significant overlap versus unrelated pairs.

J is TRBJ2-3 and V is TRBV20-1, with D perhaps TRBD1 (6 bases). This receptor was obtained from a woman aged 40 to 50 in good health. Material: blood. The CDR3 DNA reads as TGCAGTGCCGACAGGTGGGACACAGATACGCAGTATTTT. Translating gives CSADRWDTDTQYF.